Below are 18 T cell receptor beta chains sequenced from a single sample in a study of shared clonotypes between healthy human individuals. Assay: immunoSEQ multiplex PCR; the TCRdb copy retains only in-frame clones and omits some. This table holds fewer than 3 million clones, 85% to 95% found once. Specimen: naive CD4+ T cells from PBMCs. The sample's subset: CD45RA+ positively selected. The receptors derive from a man aged 18 to 35 in good health. Some clones in this sample may be carry-over from other donors' samples.

The gene calls are TRBV7-2 and TRBJ2-3, with 8 bases aligning to TRBD1. Germline lookup yields CDR1 SGHTA and CDR2 FQGNSA. The CDR3 is 16 residues long. The trim removed 0 bases at V and 6 bases at J, leaving 8 bases unmatched. CDR3 protein: CASSLASQGARDTQYF. The CDR3, as DNA: TGTGCCAGCAGCTTAGCGAGTCAGGGGGCTAGGGATACGCAGTATTTT.

CDR3 nucleotide sequence: TGTGCCAGCAGTTTTTCGACCTCCTACAATGAGCAGTTCTTC. It encodes CASSFSTSYNEQFF. The chain links TRBV28 to TRBJ2-1, with D unresolved. V was pared by 3 bases and J by 0 bases, with 6 bases between. Germline V CDR1 and CDR2: MDHEN, SYDVKM. CDR3 length: 14 amino acids.

The gene calls are TRBV19 and TRBJ2-7, with D perhaps matching TRBD1 (7 bases). With 7 bases removed from V and 2 bases from J, the gap between germline ends came to 15 bases. Germline CDR1 LNHDA, CDR2 SQIVND (reference sequence). CDR3 length equals 14 residues. CDR3 bases: TGTGCCAGTAACCGACAGGGAGGTCCCTACGAGCAGTACTTC. It codes for CASNRQGGPYEQYF.

The chain couples TRBV2 to TRBJ2-7; TRBD1 matches 9 bases. The germline V gene encodes CDR1 SNHLY and CDR2 FYNNEI. V lost 7 bases, J lost 1 base, and 8 bases stayed unmatched. This CDR3 has 15 amino acids. The CDR3 nucleotides are TGTGCCAGCAACCCACAGGGGGCGATATCCTACGAGCAGTACTTC. It yields the protein CASNPQGAISYEQYF.

The chain links TRBV5-1 to TRBJ2-7; 9 positions match TRBD2. The CDR3 totals 16 residues. The V gene's germline CDR1 is SGHRS and CDR2 YFSETQ. J lost 0 bases, V lost 0 bases, and 4 bases had no gene match. The chain's CDR3 is CASSLDRAGGSYEQYF. DNA for the CDR3: TGCGCCAGCAGCTTGGACCGAGCGGGAGGCTCCTACGAGCAGTACTTC.

The chain joins TRBV12-5 to TRBJ2-1; D is unresolved. Germline V CDR1 and CDR2: LGHNT, FRNRAP. The CDR3 runs to 14 residues. V shed 9 bases and J shed 7 bases, with 19 bases lying between them. CDR3 coding DNA: TGTGCTAGCACCGACTGGGGTATGCTTAATGAGCAGTTCTTC. Translation gives CASTDWGMLNEQFF.

This clone was observed once. The chain uses TRBV10-3 and TRBJ1-3; 7 nucleotides match TRBD1. Losses at the gene ends were 2 bases for V and 2 bases for J; bases not matched to a gene: 3. The CDR3 covers 15 residues. Looked up from germline, CDR1 is ENHRY and CDR2 is SYGVKD. CDR3 protein: CAISEATGTGNTIYF. CDR3 in DNA: TGTGCCATCAGTGAGGCGACAGGGACTGGAAACACCATATATTTT.

This chain links TRBV28 with TRBJ1-5, with 7 bases aligning to TRBD1. The V gene's germline CDR1 is MDHEN and CDR2 SYDVKM. The length of the CDR3 is 17 residues. Trimming removed 6 bases from V and 4 bases from J; junction bases left unmatched: 15. DNA for the CDR3: TGTGCCAGCAGCCCCAGGGGCAGGGGGGATGGGAATCAGCCCCAGCATTTT. Protein sequence: CASSPRGRGDGNQPQHF.

The chain links TRBV30 to TRBJ2-2, with no clear D. The germline gives CDR1 GTSNPN, CDR2 SVGIG (reference sequence). Deletions cut 4 bases from V and 6 bases from J, with 6 bases between. The CDR3 extends over 11 amino acids. CDR3 loop: CAWTMAGELFF. The CDR3 DNA is TGTGCCTGGACGATGGCCGGGGAGCTGTTTTTT. Combining the CDR3 with reference TRBV30 and TRBJ2-2 gives the whole variable domain SQTIHQWPATLVQPVGSPLSLECTVEGTSNPNLYWYRQAAGRGLQLLFYSVGIGQISSEVPQNLSASRPQDRQFILSSKKLLLSDSGFYLCAWTMAGELFFGEGSRLTVL.

This clone has just one count. The chain employs TRBV19 and TRBJ1-5; D might be TRBD1 (6 bases). In germline, CDR1 is LNHDA, CDR2 SQIVND (reference sequence). The V end lost 7 bases, the J end lost 4 bases, and 11 bases lay between the germline ends. This CDR3 contains 13 residues. CDR3 coding DNA: TGTGCCAGTATGGACAGAAAGAATCAGCCCCAGCATTTT. Protein sequence: CASMDRKNQPQHF.

V usage is TRBV19 and J usage is TRBJ2-5; no definite D call. Trimming cost V 6 bases and J 4 bases, with 12 bases left between them. Germline lookup yields CDR1 LNHDA and CDR2 SQIVND (reference sequence). The CDR3 contains 13 residues. CDR3 protein: CASRVRAGETQYF. In nucleotides, the CDR3 is TGTGCCAGTAGGGTACGGGCTGGAGAGACCCAGTACTTC.

V and J are TRBV28 and TRBJ2-1; 7 bases line up with TRBD2. The junction had 14 bases not matched to a gene; V was cut back by 2 bases and J by 1 base. CDR3 length equals 19 residues. In germline, CDR1 is MDHEN, CDR2 SYDVKM. CDR3 bases: TGTGCCAGCAGTTTAGACCTTGTGGGGGAGGGACGTTCCTACAATGAGCAGTTCTTC. Translated, it gives CASSLDLVGEGRSYNEQFF.

The V gene is TRBV28, the J gene TRBJ2-2; 8 bases align to TRBD2. Looked up from germline, CDR1 is MDHEN and CDR2 is SYDVKM. There are 17 residues in the CDR3. V dropped 5 bases and J dropped 6; count of bases not matched to a gene: 14. CDR3: CASSANLGVAGSGELFF. The CDR3 DNA follows: TGTGCCAGCAGTGCTAACCTGGGGGTAGCGGGATCCGGGGAGCTGTTTTTT.

The sample holds a few counts of this clone. The CDR3 DNA sequence: TGCAGCGTGGCGCAGCGTGACTATGGCTACACCTTC. Translating it yields CSVAQRDYGYTF. The rearrangement joins TRBV29-1 to TRBJ1-2; D gene uncertain. CDR1 and CDR2 (germline): SQVTM, ANQGSEA. Trimming cost V 6 bases and J 3 bases, with 11 bases left between them. This CDR3 has 12 residues.

The chain is built from TRBV7-6 and TRBJ1-5, with unresolved D. The CDR3 is made up of 13 amino acids. Germline assignment: CDR1 SGHVS and CDR2 FNYEAQ. V was clipped by 5 bases and J by 3 bases, with 8 bases between them. The DNA for the CDR3 is TGTGCCAGCAGCCCAGCTCACAATCAGCCCCAGCATTTT. This sequence encodes CASSPAHNQPQHF.

This rearrangement joins TRBV7-2 to TRBJ2-2; the match to TRBD2 covers 10 bases. Germline V gene sequence: CDR1 SGHTA, CDR2 FQGNSA. The CDR3 contains 17 residues. Trimming removed 5 bases from V and 4 bases from J; junction bases left unmatched: 10. CDR3 sequence reads: CASSPETSGYITGELFF. DNA for the CDR3: TGTGCCAGCAGCCCTGAGACTAGCGGGTACATCACCGGGGAGCTGTTTTTT.

This clone was seen more than once but under ten times. The chain is built from TRBV9 and TRBJ1-1, with TRBD1 as a possible D gene (5 bases). This CDR3 contains 17 residues. Germline V lookup: CDR1 SGDLS, CDR2 YYNGEE. V lost 3 bases and J 1 base, leaving 19 bases between the germline ends. CDR3 residues: CASSASSRWGRNTEAFF. CDR3 in DNA: TGTGCCAGCAGCGCGTCTTCTCGTTGGGGGAGGAACACTGAAGCTTTCTTT.

The genes are TRBV11-3 and TRBJ2-7; 8 bases fit TRBD2. CDR3 length equals 16 residues. V shed 0 bases and J 5 bases; nucleotides not matched to a gene: 9. The germline gives CDR1 SGHNT, CDR2 YENEEA. CDR3 nucleotides: TGTGCCAGCAGCTTAGATAGGCTAGCGGGCTTCGACGAGCAGTACTTC. It is translated as CASSLDRLAGFDEQYF.